One TCR beta chain is described in this entry. This record comes from a study of T-cell reconstitution after alpha-beta-depleted transplantation in children. A TCRbeta library incorporating unique molecular identifiers was prepared. MiXCR, run by TCRdb on the PCR reads, gives a single entry per CDR3 protein. The sample includes about 400,000 distinct CDR3 sequences, 20% seen only once; the top ten take 3% to 4.5%. This CDR3 spans 12 amino acids. Deletions cut 0 bases from V and 8 bases from J, with 5 bases between. The receptor comes from a human donor who donated a stem cell graft to a child with acute myeloid leukemia. The sample was PBMCs from the stem cell graft donor, taken from the stem cell graft. The chain links TRBV12-3 or TRBV12-4 to TRBJ2-1; D is undetermined. CDR3 DNA sequence: TGTGCCAGCAGTTTAGCATCACATGAGCAGTTCTTC. As protein: CASSLASHEQFF.